The next 31 T cell receptor beta chains were all read from a single sample in a study of T cell repertoires in cytomegalovirus infection. Via MiXCR, TCRdb re-called the reads, giving one row per CDR3 protein. The table includes about 830,000 distinct CDR3 sequences, less than 35% detected once. No antigens are known for them. Material: cultured CD8+ T cells from PBMCs, obtained from culture after CMV antigen stimulation. The receptors originated from a human donor in good health (CMV status not recorded). Some clones in this sample may be carry-over from other donors' samples.

This clonotype showed up just a few times. The chain recombines TRBV20-1 with TRBJ1-5; D is undetermined. Germline assignment: CDR1 DFQATT and CDR2 SNEGSKA (reference sequence). V lost 3 bases and J lost 0, with 15 bases in between. The CDR3 extends over 16 amino acids. DNA of the CDR3: TGCAGTGCTAGGGGTCGGTCCCTGCCTAGCAATCAGCCCCAGCATTTT. Protein: CSARGRSLPSNQPQHF.

V and J are TRBV6-7 and TRBJ2-2, with 7 bases aligning to TRBD2. TRBV6-7 is designated an ORF whose function remains uncertain. This CDR3 comprises 14 residues. V shed 5 bases, J shed 3 bases, and the junction held 3 bases outside the gene matches. CDR3 nucleotides: TGTGCCAGCAGTATAGCGGGCCACACCGGGGAGCTGTTTTTT. Translated, it gives CASSIAGHTGELFF.

This clonotype was seen repeatedly, ten times or more. The chain uses TRBV25-1 and TRBJ1-2, with D hard to call. V lost 9 bases, J lost 5 bases, and 10 bases lay in between. CDR3 size: 11 residues. The germline V gene has CDR1 MGHDK and CDR2 SYGVNS. CDR3 sequence reads: CASRLGYGYTF. CDR3 sequence (DNA): TGTGCCAGTCGACTCGGGTATGGCTACACCTTC.

This clonotype came up a few times. The chain recombines TRBV12-3 or TRBV12-4 with TRBJ1-2; D may be TRBD1 (5 bases). Trimming removed 3 bases from V and 0 bases from J, with 14 bases in between. The CDR3 is 16 residues long. The CDR3 reads CASSFEGTLANYGYTF. The CDR3 DNA sequence: TGTGCCAGCAGTTTTGAAGGGACTCTAGCTAACTATGGCTACACCTTC.

A remark on this clonotype: With a much larger clone just one base away, this may be a read error. The chain joins TRBV7-2 to TRBJ2-7, with unresolved D. The CDR3 has 13 amino acids. V was trimmed by 5 bases and J by 5 bases, leaving 13 bases between them. Germline CDR1 and CDR2: SGHTA and FQGNSA. The CDR3 DNA follows: TGTGCCAGCAGCCCTTATAAGGCCAACGAGCAGTACTTC. Protein: CASSPYKANEQYF.

The chain is built from TRBV5-6 and TRBJ2-7; D is possibly TRBD1 or TRBD2 (5 bases each). Between the trimmed V and J ends, which lost 4 bases and 5 bases, there was a span of 19 bases. The CDR3 length is 15 residues. The germline gives CDR1 SGHDT, CDR2 YYEEEE. CDR3 loop: CASSPGVGVPHEQYV. CDR3 DNA sequence: TGTGCCAGCAGCCCCGGCGTGGGGGTTCCCCACGAGCAGTACGTC.

This rearrangement joins TRBV5-1 to TRBJ2-1, with 10 bases fitting TRBD2. From germline, CDR1 is SGHRS and CDR2 YFSETQ. This CDR3 comprises 15 residues. V lost 2 bases, J lost 4 bases, and 3 bases stayed unmatched. The CDR3 nucleotides are TGCGCCAGCAGCTTAGCGGGGGGGCAATACAATGAGCAGTTCTTC. Its translation is CASSLAGGQYNEQFF.

With regard to this clonotype: Just one base apart from a much larger clone, this may be a read error. The chain carries TRBV7-2 and TRBJ1-2; possible D gene TRBD1, 5 bases. The CDR3 runs to 15 residues. Germline assignment: CDR1 SGHTA and CDR2 FQGNSA. Written as DNA, the CDR3 is TGTGTCAGCAGCTCCCCGTCGGGGCCGGCGCCTGGCTACACCTTC. It encodes CVSSSPSGPAPGYTF.

This clonotype was counted many times. The chain couples TRBV7-8 to TRBJ1-5, with D perhaps matching TRBD1 (6 bases). Germline V lookup: CDR1 SGHVS, CDR2 FQNEAQ. With 5 bases removed from V and 7 bases from J, the gap between germline ends came to 18 bases. The CDR3 extends over 15 amino acids. As DNA, the CDR3 is TGTGCCAGCAGCAGGACAGCCACTTGGGGCCAGCCCCAGCATTTT. Its protein product is CASSRTATWGQPQHF.

This sequence joins TRBV19 and TRBJ2-3, with D hard to call. The germline gives CDR1 LNHDA, CDR2 SQIVND (reference sequence). CDR3 length: 11 amino acids. Trimming pared 10 bases from V and 6 bases from J, leaving 11 bases between. The CDR3 nucleotides are TGTGCCACTCAGGCCGCCGATACGCAGTATTTT. Translated: CATQAADTQYF.

This clonotype was picked up many times. The chain carries TRBV7-2 and TRBJ2-3; a weak D match, TRBD2 (5 bases). Germline CDR1 reads SGHTA; CDR2 reads FQGNSA. The germline V and J ends were trimmed by 7 bases and 2 bases, with 22 bases remaining between them. The CDR3 length is 17 residues. The CDR3, as DNA: TGTGCCAGCACCATAATACTAGTCACTTTACTCACAGATACGCAGTATTTT. Its protein product is CASTIILVTLLTDTQYF.

This chain links TRBV19 with TRBJ1-3; no reliable D call. Trimming stripped 3 bases from V and 0 bases from J, with 15 bases between. The CDR3 is made up of 17 amino acids. The germline gives CDR1 LNHDA, CDR2 SQIVND (reference sequence). The CDR3 DNA reads TGTGCCAGTAGTATCGGAAGGACCTTGAGCTCTGGAAACACCATATATTTT. This encodes CASSIGRTLSSGNTIYF. Together with reference TRBV19 and TRBJ1-3, the CDR3 gives the full variable domain: DGGITQSPKYLFRKEGQNVTLSCEQNLNHDAMYWYRQDPGQGLRLIYYSQIVNDFQKGDIAEGYSVSREKKESFPLTVTSAQKNPTAFYLCASSIGRTLSSGNTIYFGEGSWLTVV.

In its sample, this clonotype was seen many times. The chain links TRBV12-3 or TRBV12-4 to TRBJ1-2; D remains ambiguous. V was trimmed by 5 bases and J by 3 bases, leaving 10 bases between them. This CDR3 contains 13 residues. CDR3 sequence (DNA): TGTGCCAGCAGTCCCACTAGGGACTATGGCTACACCTTC. It translates to CASSPTRDYGYTF.

The CDR3 sequence is CASSTPTPGENIQYF. As DNA, the CDR3 is TGTGCCAGCAGTACCCCGACCCCTGGGGAAAACATTCAGTACTTC. The chain is built from TRBV2 and TRBJ2-4, with unresolved D. This CDR3 contains 15 residues. Germline lookup yields CDR1 SNHLY and CDR2 FYNNEI. V lost 5 bases, J lost 5 bases, and 16 bases lay in between. Full variable domain (rest looked up from reference TRBV2 and TRBJ2-4): EPEVTQTPSHQVTQMGQEVILRCVPISNHLYFYWYRQILGQKVEFLVSFYNNEISEKSEIFDDQFSVERPDGSNFTLKIRSTKLEDSAMYFCASSTPTPGENIQYFGAGTRLSVL.

The chain is built from TRBV4-2 and TRBJ2-1, with a possible D match to TRBD1 (5 bases). Germline CDR1 LGHNA, CDR2 YNFKEQ. The CDR3 has 14 residues. V gave up 0 bases and J gave up 9 bases, with 12 bases separating them. CDR3 coding DNA: TGTGCCAGCAGCCAAGAAGGCAGGGTGGCTGAGCAGTTCTTC. Its translation is CASSQEGRVAEQFF.

Turning to this clonotype: Lacking the conserved final phenylalanine or tryptophan, this CDR3 likely reflects a read error. This chain uses TRBV5-1 with TRBJ2-3; no clear D gene. The length of the CDR3 is 12 residues. V dropped 1 base and J dropped 2 bases, with 2 bases sitting between them. CDR1 SGHRS and CDR2 YFSETQ come from the germline V gene. CDR3 in DNA: TGCGCCAGCAGCTTGAACACAGATACGCAGTATTCT. This codes for CASSLNTDTQYS.

J is TRBJ2-6 and V is TRBV5-1, with D unresolved. V was shortened by 5 bases and J by 0 bases, with 9 bases between the two germline ends. CDR3 size: 15 residues. Germline lookup yields CDR1 SGHRS and CDR2 YFSETQ. The CDR3 here is CASSEGFSGANVLTF. The CDR3, as DNA: TGCGCCAGCAGTGAAGGGTTCTCTGGGGCCAACGTCCTGACTTTC.

The chain combines TRBV5-6 with TRBJ2-3; no definite D call. The ends were cut back, 2 bases at V and 6 bases at J, with 7 bases in the middle. Germline V lookup: CDR1 SGHDT, CDR2 YYEEEE. This CDR3 spans 12 amino acids. The CDR3 DNA is TGTGCCAGCAGCTTTAACTTGGATACGCAGTATTTT. It is translated as CASSFNLDTQYF.

This chain connects TRBV7-8 to TRBJ1-5; possibly TRBD1 for D (6 bases). V dropped 0 bases and J dropped 5 bases, with 11 bases sitting between them. Germline V gene sequence: CDR1 SGHVS, CDR2 FQNEAQ. CDR3 length: 15 amino acids. The CDR3 nucleotides are TGTGCCAGCAGCTTAGCGGGCAGGGGCGATCAGCCCCAGCATTTT. Its protein product is CASSLAGRGDQPQHF. The whole variable domain, remainder taken from reference TRBV7-8 and TRBJ1-5, is GAGVSQSPRYKVAKRGQDVALRCDPISGHVSLFWYQQALGQGPEFLTYFQNEAQLDKSGLPSDRFFAERPEGSVSTLKIQRTQQEDSAVYLCASSLAGRGDQPQHFGDGTRLSIL.

As to this clonotype: A read error may explain this, as a much larger clone is one base away. The V call is TRBV7-6, the J call TRBJ2-2, with D tentatively TRBD1 (6 bases). CDR1 is SGHVS, CDR2 FNYEAQ, per germline. Trimming pared 0 bases from V and 4 bases from J, leaving 15 bases between. The CDR3 consists of 17 residues. CDR3 sequence (DNA): TGTGCCAGCAGCTTAGCGACGCGGACAGCGCGCACCGGGGAGCTGTTTTTT. This codes for CASSLATRTARTGELFF.

This chain links TRBV29-1 with TRBJ1-1; possibly TRBD1 for D (6 bases). The CDR3 runs 13 residues. Germline lookup yields CDR1 SQVTM and CDR2 ANQGSEA. Trimming removed 6 bases from V and 6 bases from J, with 17 bases in between. The CDR3 loop reads CSVVQGSVAEAFF. Here the CDR3 DNA reads TGCAGCGTAGTACAGGGATCAGTCGCTGAAGCTTTCTTT. Together with reference TRBV29-1 and TRBJ1-1, the CDR3 gives the full variable domain: SAVISQKPSRDICQRGTSLTIQCQVDSQVTMMFWYRQQPGQSLTLIATANQGSEATYESGFVIDKFPISRPNLTFSTLTVSNMSPEDSSIYLCSVVQGSVAEAFFGQGTRLTVV.

The chain uses TRBV7-9 and TRBJ1-4; D ambiguous. The V end was cut by 5 bases, the J end by 3 bases, with 10 bases between. The germline gives CDR1 SEHNR, CDR2 FQNEAQ (reference sequence). The length of the CDR3 is 14 residues. CDR3 residues: CASSSRGPNEKLFF. CDR3 nucleotides: TGTGCCAGCAGCAGTCGAGGGCCTAATGAAAAACTGTTTTTT.

The rearrangement links TRBV2 to TRBJ2-7; the D call may be TRBD1 or TRBD2 (6 bases each). Germline lookup yields CDR1 SNHLY and CDR2 FYNNEI. The CDR3 contains 12 residues. Trimming removed 7 bases at V and 4 bases at J, with 11 bases between. The CDR3 here is CASMEGQYEQYV. The DNA for the CDR3 is TGTGCCAGCATGGAGGGACAATACGAGCAGTACGTC.

V gene TRBV9 combines with J gene TRBJ1-1, with D uncertain. The germline V gene has CDR1 SGDLS and CDR2 YYNGEE. Trimming shortened V by 5 bases and J by 6 bases, and 8 bases separated the two germline ends. The CDR3 has 11 amino acids. Here the CDR3 DNA reads TGTGCCAGCAGTGTTAGACCTGAAGCTTTCTTT. Translated: CASSVRPEAFF.

This CDR3 is CASSYSTGFTEAFF. DNA for the CDR3: TGTGCCAGCAGTTACTCGACGGGATTCACTGAAGCTTTCTTT. This chain joins TRBV6-2 or TRBV6-3 and TRBJ1-1; D unclear. Germline V gene sequence: CDR1 MNHEY, CDR2 SVGEGT. The CDR3 has 14 residues. V gave up 0 bases and J gave up 4 bases, with 9 bases separating them.

In its sample, this clonotype was seen many times. This sequence joins TRBV6-1 and TRBJ2-3; D may be TRBD2 (6 bases). This CDR3 is built from 18 residues. CDR1 and CDR2 from the germline V gene are MNHNS and SASEGT. V was trimmed by 5 bases and J by 3 bases, leaving 24 bases between them. The CDR3 bases are TGTGCCAGCAGTCTATTTGACAGTCGAGGGAGGAGGACAGATACGCAGTATTTT. Translation gives CASSLFDSRGRRTDTQYF.

This clonotype has ten or more counts. V usage is TRBV12-3 or TRBV12-4 and J usage is TRBJ2-3; D is unclear. Trimming shortened V by 7 bases and J by 4 bases, and 9 bases separated the two germline ends. The length of the CDR3 is 12 residues. DNA of the CDR3: TGTGCCAGCATGAGCCTCCCAGATACGCAGTATTTT. It translates to CASMSLPDTQYF.

This clonotype has more than one count but fewer than ten. The chain carries TRBV14 and TRBJ2-7; 12 bases are shared with TRBD1. The CDR3 loop spans 16 amino acids. V shed 2 bases, J shed 4 bases, and the junction held 6 bases outside the gene matches. Germline V lookup: CDR1 SGHDN, CDR2 FVKESK. The CDR3 protein is CASSQRDRGRWYEQYF. The CDR3 bases are TGTGCCAGCAGCCAAAGGGACAGGGGGCGATGGTACGAGCAGTACTTC.

There are a few counts of this clonotype. The rearrangement links TRBV27 to TRBJ1-1, with a tentative D call TRBD1 (5 bases). Per the germline V gene, CDR1 is MNHEY and CDR2 is SMNVEV (reference sequence). This CDR3 spans 14 amino acids. V lost 10 bases, J lost 4 bases, and 19 bases lay in between. Written as DNA, the CDR3 is TGTGCCACCCAGCTCGGGGGAGGCGGCACTGAAGCTTTCTTT. Protein: CATQLGGGGTEAFF.

In the case of this clonotype: This clone may be a read error of a much larger clone one base away. The V gene is TRBV7-2, the J gene TRBJ1-5, with a weak D call TRBD1 (5 bases). The germline gives CDR1 SGHTA, CDR2 FQGNSA. This CDR3 contains 15 residues. The CDR3 is CASNLAADTYQPQHF. CDR3 bases: TGTGCCAGCAACTTAGCCGCGGACACATATCAGCCCCAGCATTTT.

This clonotype was found a few times. The chain combines TRBV6-5 with TRBJ2-1; weak D call: TRBD2 (7 bases). From germline, CDR1 is MNHEY and CDR2 SVGAGI. Between the trimmed V and J ends, which lost 4 bases and 8 bases, there was a span of 18 bases. The CDR3 is 15 amino acids. The CDR3 protein is CASSSRGGPWYEQFF. The CDR3 DNA reads as TGTGCCAGCAGTTCGAGGGGGGGGCCGTGGTATGAGCAGTTCTTC.